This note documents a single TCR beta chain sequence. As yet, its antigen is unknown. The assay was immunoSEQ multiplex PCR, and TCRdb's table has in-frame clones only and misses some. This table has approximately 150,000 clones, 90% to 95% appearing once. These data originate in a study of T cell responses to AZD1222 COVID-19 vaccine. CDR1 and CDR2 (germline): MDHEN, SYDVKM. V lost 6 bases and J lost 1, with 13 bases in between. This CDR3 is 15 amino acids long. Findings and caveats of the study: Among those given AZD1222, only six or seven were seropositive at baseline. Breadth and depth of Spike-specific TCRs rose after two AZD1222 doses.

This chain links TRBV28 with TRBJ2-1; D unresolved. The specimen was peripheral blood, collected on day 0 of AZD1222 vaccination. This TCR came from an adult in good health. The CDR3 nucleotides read TGTGCCAGCAGATTTCATAGCCCTTCCTACAATGAGCAGTTCTTC. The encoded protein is CASRFHSPSYNEQFF.